This TCR beta chain was profiled in a study of graft-versus-host responses after intestinal transplantation. Study as a whole: The whole recipient group had anti-thymocyte globulin induction followed by tacrolimus and steroids for around 3 years.

Libraries were prepared by immunoSEQ multiplex PCR; TCRdb keeps only in-frame clonotypes and omits some of them. The sample carries approximately 17,000 clones, around 82% recorded once. Per germline, CDR1 KGHSH and CDR2 LQKENI. V was pared by 6 bases and J by 8 bases, with 15 bases of the junction left unmatched. This CDR3 is 16 amino acids long. The authors processed graft tissue to release intraepithelial and lamina propria lymphocytes. V is TRBV18 and J is TRBJ1-5, with 8 bases lining up with TRBD1. The material sequenced was ileum tissue, taken 17 days after transplant. The source of this sequence is a human patient who received an intestinal transplant, so some T cells may come from the graft donor. This CDR3 is CASSQNGQGSGEPQHF. As DNA, the CDR3 is TGTGCCAGCTCGCAGAACGGACAGGGATCTGGGGAGCCCCAGCATTTT.